Following are 25 T cell receptor beta chains from one sample sequenced in a study of beta chain features in type 1 diabetes. What was sequenced were expressed TCRB transcripts, since all of the isolated RNA had been reverse transcribed. Sequencing used immunoSEQ multiplex PCR; TCRdb keeps in-frame clones, though not all of them. The sample gives tens of thousands of clones, roughly 34% of which show up once; approximately 0.45% is in the top ten. Sequenced material: stem cell memory CD4+ T cells from blood. The source is a young woman in good health.

This chain connects TRBV30 to TRBJ1-2; D perhaps matches TRBD1 (6 bases). The V and J ends lost 7 bases and 4 bases respectively, with 13 bases between them. Germline values: CDR1 GTSNPN, CDR2 SVGIG (reference sequence). The CDR3 has 12 amino acids. As DNA, the CDR3 is TGTGCCTTCCCTGGACAGCTCTATGGCTACACCTTC. Translated, it gives CAFPGQLYGYTF.

For the CDR3, the DNA is TGTGCCAGCAGTTCCCGGACAGAAGCTTTCTTT. This sequence encodes CASSSRTEAFF. The chain employs TRBV6-6 and TRBJ1-1, with D maybe TRBD1 (5 bases). The germline CDR1 and CDR2 sequences are MNHNY and SVGAGI (reference sequence). Trimming removed 4 bases from V and 8 bases from J, with 8 bases in between. CDR3 length: 11 amino acids.

This clone was counted a few times. The chain combines TRBV30 with TRBJ2-7; weak D call: TRBD1 (6 bases). The germline V gene has CDR1 GTSNPN and CDR2 SVGIG (reference sequence). V shed 3 bases and J shed 2 bases, with 8 bases lying between them. The CDR3 has 12 residues. This CDR3 is CAWRDSTYEQYF. The CDR3 nucleotides read TGTGCCTGGAGGGACAGCACCTACGAGCAGTACTTC.

This clone came up a few times. This chain uses TRBV5-5 with TRBJ1-2, with a possible D match to TRBD1 (6 bases). V lost 2 bases and J lost 6, with 11 bases in between. Per germline, CDR1 SGHKS and CDR2 YYEKEE (reference sequence). This CDR3 is 13 amino acids long. CDR3 bases: TGTGCCAGCAGCTTTACAGGGCTAGATGGCTACACCTTC. Protein sequence: CASSFTGLDGYTF.

This chain joins TRBV6-1 and TRBJ2-7, with D possibly TRBD1 on 6 matching bases. V was shortened by 6 bases and J by 3 bases, with 15 bases between the two germline ends. This CDR3 contains 14 residues. Germline loops: CDR1 MNHNS, CDR2 SASEGT. CDR3 DNA sequence: TGTGCCAGCAGCGGATACAGGGAGAACTACGAGCAGTACTTC. Translation gives CASSGYRENYEQYF.

There are a few counts of this clone. V gene TRBV7-2 combines with J gene TRBJ2-5, with 9 bases that match TRBD2. V gave up 6 bases and J gave up 4 bases; unmatched junction bases: 9. From germline, CDR1 is SGHTA and CDR2 FQGNSA. CDR3 size: 15 residues. Written as DNA, the CDR3 is TGTGCCAGCAGTCAAAAGGCGGGGGGGTTAGAGACCCAGTACTTC. This encodes CASSQKAGGLETQYF.

V and J are TRBV11-2 and TRBJ2-6; a possible D gene is TRBD1 (8 bases). Germline loops: CDR1 SGHAT, CDR2 FQNNGV. Trimming stripped 6 bases from V and 0 bases from J, with 21 bases between. The CDR3 sequence is 19 residues long. This CDR3 reads CASRASYRGRVSGANVLTF. The DNA of the CDR3 is TGTGCCAGCAGGGCTAGCTACAGGGGGAGGGTCTCTGGGGCCAACGTCCTGACTTTC.

The chain has TRBV5-1 and TRBJ2-5; 7 positions match TRBD2. The trim removed 2 bases at V and 1 base at J, leaving 11 bases unmatched. The CDR3 totals 17 residues. Germline values: CDR1 SGHRS, CDR2 YFSETQ. CDR3 sequence (DNA): TGCGCCAGCAGCTTTGCGCCGCGGGAGTTATCCCAAGAGACCCAGTACTTC. Translated: CASSFAPRELSQETQYF.

This clone appeared a few times. The chain is built from TRBV18 and TRBJ2-5, with D perhaps matching TRBD1 (5 bases). Deletions cut 2 bases from V and 1 base from J, with 11 bases between. Germline V gives CDR1 KGHSH, CDR2 LQKENI. The length of the CDR3 is 15 residues. CDR3 nucleotides: TGTGCCAGCTCACCAATAGGGGCGGCCCAAGAGACCCAGTACTTC. As protein: CASSPIGAAQETQYF. The variable domain in full, with the rest retrieved from reference TRBV18 and TRBJ2-5, is NAGVMQNPRHLVRRRGQEARLRCSPMKGHSHVYWYRQLPEEGLKFMVYLQKENIIDESGMPKERFSAEFPKEGPSILRIQQVVRGDSAAYFCASSPIGAAQETQYFGPGTRLLVL.

The chain combines TRBV7-2 with TRBJ2-2, with a tentative D call TRBD1 (5 bases). V lost 5 bases and J lost 5, with 9 bases in between. This CDR3 has 13 amino acids. Germline V gene lookup returns CDR1 SGHTA and CDR2 FQGNSA. For the CDR3, the DNA is TGTGCCAGCAGCCAACAGGCTACCGGGGAGCTGTTTTTT. This gives the protein CASSQQATGELFF.

This clone occurred a few times. The CDR3 is CASSFTQANTGELFF. CDR3 bases: TGTGCCAGCAGCTTTACCCAGGCGAACACCGGGGAGCTGTTTTTT. The chain recombines TRBV5-4 with TRBJ2-2; D not resolved. V was trimmed by 2 bases and J by 0 bases, leaving 8 bases between them. The CDR3 length is 15 residues. Looked up from germline, CDR1 is SGHNT and CDR2 is YYREEE (reference sequence).

In its sample, this clone was seen once. J is TRBJ2-7 and V is TRBV18; TRBD1 is a possible D gene (6 bases). V was clipped by 8 bases and J by 4 bases, with 18 bases between them. Germline V gene lookup returns CDR1 KGHSH and CDR2 LQKENI. The CDR3 runs to 14 residues. Here the CDR3 DNA reads TGTGCCAGCACCCGGGACACCAAGACTTACGAGCAGTACTTC. This codes for CASTRDTKTYEQYF.

This clone was found a few times. The gene calls are TRBV7-2 and TRBJ2-5, with D maybe TRBD1 (6 bases). Germline V gene sequence: CDR1 SGHTA, CDR2 FQGNSA. Trimming stripped 5 bases from V and 0 bases from J, with 10 bases between. The CDR3 consists of 14 residues. CDR3 nucleotide sequence: TGTGCCAGCAGCCGAGGACAGTACCAAGAGACCCAGTACTTC. This gives the protein CASSRGQYQETQYF. Drawing the rest from reference TRBV7-2 and TRBJ2-5, the complete variable domain is GAGVSQSPSNKVTEKGKDVELRCDPISGHTALYWYRQSLGQGLEFLIYFQGNSAPDKSGLPSDRFSAERTGGSVSTLTIQRTQQEDSAVYLCASSRGQYQETQYFGPGTRLLVL.

This clone is a singleton in its sample. V gene TRBV5-4 combines with J gene TRBJ2-7; D gene uncertain. The V and J ends lost 0 bases and 0 bases respectively, with 13 bases between them. Germline V gene lookup returns CDR1 SGHNT and CDR2 YYREEE (reference sequence). The CDR3 runs to 16 residues. The CDR3 protein is CASSLGPGSSSYEQYF. For the CDR3, the DNA is TGTGCCAGCAGCTTGGGGCCCGGGTCGAGCTCCTACGAGCAGTACTTC.

The gene calls are TRBV2 and TRBJ1-5; 7 bases agree with TRBD1. There are 15 residues in the CDR3. Germline V gives CDR1 SNHLY, CDR2 FYNNEI. The trim removed 5 bases at V and 0 bases at J, leaving 4 bases unmatched. DNA of the CDR3: TGTGCCAGCAGTAACAACAGGGGTAGCAATCAGCCCCAGCATTTT. Translation gives CASSNNRGSNQPQHF.

This clone was seen only a few times. The CDR3 reads CASSGGDQETQYF. CDR3 nucleotides: TGTGCTAGCTCAGGGGGAGACCAAGAGACCCAGTACTTC. This rearrangement joins TRBV12-5 to TRBJ2-5; 7 positions match TRBD1. Unmatched junction bases numbered 4, after V lost 9 bases and J lost 0 bases. This CDR3 contains 13 residues. The germline CDR1 and CDR2 sequences are LGHNT and FRNRAP.

As to this clone: Other nucleotide sequences in the sample specify the same CDR3. The rearrangement joins TRBV7-9 to TRBJ2-5; possibly TRBD1 for D (6 bases). The germline gives CDR1 SEHNR, CDR2 FQNEAQ (reference sequence). The CDR3 totals 14 residues. V dropped 6 bases and J dropped 2 bases, with 13 bases sitting between them. The CDR3 reads CASSPQGGQETQYF. CDR3 bases: TGTGCCAGCAGTCCACAGGGTGGGCAAGAGACCCAGTACTTC.

The V and J genes are TRBV6-6 and TRBJ1-2, with 10 bases identical to TRBD1. This CDR3 has 16 residues. CDR1 is MNHNY and CDR2 is SVGAGI in the germline V gene (reference sequence). With 5 bases clipped from V and 8 bases from J, the junction kept 14 bases outside the gene matches. CDR3 protein: CASSLGQGGQSGGYTF. In DNA, the CDR3 is TGTGCCAGCAGTCTCGGACAGGGGGGTCAGTCGGGCGGCTACACCTTC.

This clone appeared a few times. The V call is TRBV18, the J call TRBJ1-5; D is undetermined. Germline V gene lookup returns CDR1 KGHSH and CDR2 LQKENI. Trimming left V 1 base short and J 0 bases short, with 7 bases between. The CDR3 sequence is 15 residues long. The CDR3 spells CASSPRADSNQPQHF. DNA for the CDR3: TGTGCCAGCTCACCACGGGCAGATAGCAATCAGCCCCAGCATTTT.

The gene calls are TRBV7-2 and TRBJ1-2; 10 bases map to TRBD1. CDR1 is SGHTA and CDR2 is FQGNSA in the germline V gene. This CDR3 comprises 17 residues. Trimming removed 2 bases from V and 7 bases from J; junction bases left unmatched: 13. The CDR3 reads CASSLSRSGGQGPGYTF. As DNA, the CDR3 is TGTGCCAGCAGCTTAAGTCGTTCAGGGGGACAGGGGCCTGGCTACACCTTC.

The chain recombines TRBV19 with TRBJ1-5; tentatively, D is TRBD1 (5 bases). The V end was cut by 0 bases, the J end by 3 bases, with 9 bases between. The CDR3 is made up of 15 amino acids. Germline V CDR1 and CDR2: LNHDA, SQIVND (reference sequence). Written as DNA, the CDR3 is TGTGCCAGTAGTATAGAGGGGCAGCCCAATCAGCCCCAGCATTTT. As protein: CASSIEGQPNQPQHF.

This clone was picked up a small number of times. The CDR3 DNA reads TGTGCCAGCAGTTTTGGGGACGGGGGACTTTTCAACTATGGCTACACCTTC. It translates to CASSFGDGGLFNYGYTF. The chain uses TRBV9 and TRBJ1-2; perhaps TRBD1 as D (5 bases). Germline V lookup: CDR1 SGDLS, CDR2 YYNGEE. V was trimmed by 5 bases and J by 2 bases, leaving 22 bases between them. The CDR3 consists of 17 residues.

The rearrangement links TRBV11-2 to TRBJ1-6; 9 bases map to TRBD1. The CDR3 spans 15 residues. Trimming cost V 4 bases and J 9 bases; bases outside gene matches: 7. Per germline, CDR1 SGHAT and CDR2 FQNNGV. This CDR3 reads CASSSPGTGTSPLHF. CDR3 sequence (DNA): TGTGCCAGCAGCTCTCCAGGGACAGGGACTTCACCCCTCCACTTT. Filled out from reference TRBV11-2 and TRBJ1-6, the complete variable domain reads EAGVAQSPRYKIIEKRQSVAFWCNPISGHATLYWYQQILGQGPKLLIQFQNNGVVDDSQLPKDRFSAERLKGVDSTLKIQPAKLEDSAVYLCASSSPGTGTSPLHFGNGTRLTVT.

The genes are TRBV5-1 and TRBJ2-3, with 9 nucleotides matching TRBD2. The CDR3 loop spans 16 amino acids. CDR1 is SGHRS and CDR2 is YFSETQ in the germline V gene. V trimming: 0 bases; J trimming: 2 bases; junction bases outside the gene matches: 4. The DNA of the CDR3 is TGCGCCAGCAGCTTGGGACTAGCGGACGCCACAGATACGCAGTATTTT. Translation gives CASSLGLADATDTQYF. Variable domain in full (rest from reference TRBV5-1 and TRBJ2-3): KAGVTQTPRYLIKTRGQQVTLSCSPISGHRSVSWYQQTPGQGLQFLFEYFSETQRNKGNFPGRFSGRQFSNSRSEMNVSTLELGDSALYLCASSLGLADATDTQYFGPGTRLTVL.

This clone was counted only a few times. The rearrangement links TRBV4-1 to TRBJ2-5, with D possibly matching TRBD2 (7 bases). Germline V CDR1 and CDR2: MGHRA, YSYEKL. The V and J ends lost 8 bases and 5 bases respectively, with 18 bases between them. There are 14 residues in the CDR3. As DNA, the CDR3 is TGCGCCAGCGGGGGGGCCCTAGCAGGGGAGACCCAGTACTTC. As protein: CASGGALAGETQYF.